This T cell receptor (beta chain) was captured by sequencing in a study of somatic mutations in cytotoxic T cells in rheumatoid arthritis. Clones were sequenced by immunoSEQ multiplex PCR, and TCRdb holds only the in-frame ones, with some missing. The data show approximately 21,000 clones, with just under 80% seen just once and 10% to 12% held by the top ten. Overall study findings and caveats: A slight TRBV07 underrepresentation in rheumatoid arthritis patients was reported without multiple-comparison adjustment. For CD8+ T-cell clonality, rheumatoid arthritis patients and age-matched healthy controls did not differ significantly. Within the rheumatoid arthritis patients, CD8+ clonality went up as age increased (Spearman r of about 0.52). The same was not true of the healthy controls.

This clone was detected only a few times. Its antigen remains unidentified. Germline CDR1 and CDR2: SGDLS and YYNGEE. CDR3 size: 15 residues. Trimming removed 0 bases at V and 1 base at J, with 10 bases between. This clonotype was sampled from an adult with rheumatoid arthritis. The V and J genes are TRBV9 and TRBJ2-5; perhaps TRBD1 as D (5 bases). Sequencing used CD8+ T cells sorted from blood. In DNA form, the CDR3 reads TGTGCCAGCAGCGTAGGGGGCAGGGCCCAAGAGACCCAGTACTTC. It translates to CASSVGGRAQETQYF.